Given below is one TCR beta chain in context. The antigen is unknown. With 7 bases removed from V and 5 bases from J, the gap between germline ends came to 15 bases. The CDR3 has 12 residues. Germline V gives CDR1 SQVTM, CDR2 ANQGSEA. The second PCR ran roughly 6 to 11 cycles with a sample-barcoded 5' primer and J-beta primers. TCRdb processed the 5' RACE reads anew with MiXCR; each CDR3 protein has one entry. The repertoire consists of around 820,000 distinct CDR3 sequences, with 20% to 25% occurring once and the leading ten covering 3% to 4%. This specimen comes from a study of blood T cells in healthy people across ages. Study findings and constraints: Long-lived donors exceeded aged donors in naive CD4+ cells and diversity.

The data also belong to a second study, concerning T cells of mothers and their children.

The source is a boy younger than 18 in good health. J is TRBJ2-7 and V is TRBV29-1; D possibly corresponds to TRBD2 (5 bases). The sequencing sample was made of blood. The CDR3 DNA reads TGCAGCGCCGACGACGGACTGGACGAGCAGTACTTC. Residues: CSADDGLDEQYF.